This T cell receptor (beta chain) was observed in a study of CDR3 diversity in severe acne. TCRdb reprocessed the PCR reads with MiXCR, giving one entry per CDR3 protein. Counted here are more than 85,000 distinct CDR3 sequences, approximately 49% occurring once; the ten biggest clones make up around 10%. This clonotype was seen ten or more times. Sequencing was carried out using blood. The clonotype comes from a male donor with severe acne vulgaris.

The chain's CDR3 is CASKPWRISYEQYF. CDR3 DNA: TGTGCCAGCAAGCCGTGGCGGATCTCCTACGAGCAGTACTTC. The chain recombines TRBV6-5 with TRBJ2-7, with D hard to call. Per the germline V gene, CDR1 is MNHEY and CDR2 is SVGAGI. CDR3 size: 14 residues. Trimming pared 7 bases from V and 0 bases from J, leaving 13 bases between.